This T cell receptor beta chain was found in a study of T cells in localized non-small cell lung cancer. Findings and caveats of the study: Within adjacent lung there appeared a median 57 of the top 100 tumor clones. Sequencing was limited to one tumor region, leaving the possibility of heterogeneity open.

With respect to this clone: Its antigen remains unknown.

Trimming took off 4 bases at V and 4 bases at J, with 14 bases between the two ends. The CDR3 is 14 amino acids. Germline loops: CDR1 MNHNY, CDR2 SVGAGI (reference sequence). This table comes from immunoSEQ multiplex PCR, and its TCRdb copy is limited to in-frame clones, with some not included. The sample records fewer than 20,000 clones, around 79% being singletons. The sample in question was peripheral blood, obtained before any cancer treatment. This TCR was recovered from a male donor older than 55 with stage I lung adenocarcinoma. This chain links TRBV6-6 with TRBJ2-7; tentative D call: TRBD2 (5 bases). CDR3 protein: CASSLLPPGYEQYF. The CDR3 region has the DNA TGTGCCAGCAGTTTGTTACCCCCGGGGTACGAGCAGTACTTC.